The rows below give T cell receptor beta chains drawn from one sample of a study of blood T cell repertoires in COVID-19. The repertoire was sequenced with immunoSEQ multiplex PCR; TCRdb's copy has only in-frame clones and lacks some. Among some 180,000 clones listed, 80% to 85% were seen once. Sequenced input: peripheral blood. Receptor source: a woman in her thirties or forties with COVID-19, enrolled during active disease. The CDR3 runs from the conserved cysteine through the conserved F or W. Each record gives: D gene, V gene, CDR3 protein. A D gene is named only where the DNA matches it firmly.

>.|TRBV5-1
CASILSPGENTEAFF
>.|TRBV6-4
CASSDSGGNQPQHF
>.|TRBV5-1
CASRPGTEYQPQHF
>TRBD2|TRBV7-3
CASSHGTSGRNEQFF
>.|TRBV6-5
CASSYSRLREGYGYTF
>TRBD1|TRBV27
CASSRPGTGDEKLFF
>TRBD2|TRBV4-2
CASSQDSGLVSDTQYF
>TRBD1|TRBV18
CASSPGDSSSPLHF
>.|TRBV5-4
CASSFGLIYEQYF
>.|TRBV7-3
CASSLTPRFQGKTGELFF
>.|TRBV3-1/TRBV3-2
CASTIGGYDEQFF
>TRBD1|TRBV2
CASRGLGQGFSDTQYF
>.|TRBV27
CASSFSGPYEQYF
>.|TRBV25-1
CASSRDTNTGELFF
>.|TRBV27
CASSFIAPTNEKLFF
>.|TRBV18
CASSPGLRETQYF
>.|TRBV3-1/TRBV3-2
CASSHSWRGEYGNTIYF
>.|TRBV10-3
CAISESIRGGSGNTIYF
>TRBD2|TRBV28
CASSSGLAEGYEQYF
>.|TRBV6-5
CASSSHGREGQPQHF
>.|TRBV18
CASSPLRVSPSMKEAFF
>TRBD1|TRBV13
CASSLGGGVGTGELFF
>TRBD2|TRBV7-9
CASSGSGRARNYEQYF
>.|TRBV10-1
CASSGPQGRFGDTQYF
>.|TRBV5-1
CASMPLVGGDEQYF
>TRBD2|TRBV27
CASSLLASGSINEQFF
>TRBD2|TRBV7-3
CASSPSGLGYNEQFF
>TRBD2|TRBV5-1
CASSLRGSVETQYF
>.|TRBV7-2
CASSLGGPLAGYTF
>.|TRBV6-5
CETFSRSGANVLTF
>.|TRBV7-9
CASSHSQGNQPQHF
>.|TRBV21-1
CASSKVRETGETQYF
>.|TRBV19
CASSKQGNTIYF
>.|TRBV7-6
CASSFGGSTEAFF
>TRBD1|TRBV6-5
CASSDQGAVYGYTF
>.|TRBV5-1
CASSLETVELANYGYTF
>.|TRBV19
CASSLPNYGYTF
>.|TRBV5-1
CASSLGLNTGELFF
>.|TRBV6-4
CASSEVGSSPLHF
>.|TRBV7-2
CASSKNRAGNTIYF
>.|TRBV6-1
CASSEMGQGYGYTF
>TRBD1|TRBV7-9
CASSLDGGTGDGYTF
>.|TRBV11-2
CASSPLGGTNQPQHF
>TRBD1|TRBV2
CARPKRDRENQPQHF
>.|TRBV3-1/TRBV3-2
CASSQSRGGYTQYF
>.|TRBV23-1
CASPASGELFF
>.|TRBV9
CASSVMYYPTDTQYF
>.|TRBV5-1
CASSLEPGVIDSPLHF
>TRBD1|TRBV7-9
CASSGTGGGNQPQHF
>.|TRBV29-1
CSAVTGIYGYTF
>TRBD2|TRBV28
CASSSMGLAVYNEQFF
>TRBD1|TRBV27
CASSRPLGQGGTEAFF
>.|TRBV19
CASSTNQGHLDRPQHF
>TRBD1|TRBV7-8
CASSSLREGAENSPLHF
>TRBD1|TRBV5-4
CASSLEAGGETQYF
>.|TRBV29-1
CSVASETGNQPQHF
>.|TRBV11-2
CASSLGGPSGNTIYF
>TRBD1|TRBV11-3
CASSSPPSGQGIPDTQYF
>TRBD1|TRBV11-2
CASSPRTGGPYEQYF
>.|TRBV14
CASSPQDRLLYEQYF